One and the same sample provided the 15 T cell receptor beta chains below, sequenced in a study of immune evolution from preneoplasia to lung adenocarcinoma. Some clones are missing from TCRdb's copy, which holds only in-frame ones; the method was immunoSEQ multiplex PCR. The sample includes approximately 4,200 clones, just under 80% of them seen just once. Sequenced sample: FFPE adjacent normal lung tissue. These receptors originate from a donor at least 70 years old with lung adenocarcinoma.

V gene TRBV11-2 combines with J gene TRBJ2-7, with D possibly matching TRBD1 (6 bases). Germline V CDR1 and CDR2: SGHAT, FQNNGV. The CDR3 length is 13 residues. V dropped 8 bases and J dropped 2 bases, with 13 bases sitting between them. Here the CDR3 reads CASSGHLPYEQYF. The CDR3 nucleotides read TGTGCCAGCTCGGGACACCTCCCCTACGAGCAGTACTTC. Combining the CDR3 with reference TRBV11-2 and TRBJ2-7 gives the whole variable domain EAGVAQSPRYKIIEKRQSVAFWCNPISGHATLYWYQQILGQGPKLLIQFQNNGVVDDSQLPKDRFSAERLKGVDSTLKIQPAKLEDSAVYLCASSGHLPYEQYFGPGTRLTVT.

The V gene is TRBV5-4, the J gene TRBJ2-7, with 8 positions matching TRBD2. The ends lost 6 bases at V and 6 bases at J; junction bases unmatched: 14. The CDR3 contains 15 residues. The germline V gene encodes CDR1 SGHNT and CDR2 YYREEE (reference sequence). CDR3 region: CASTPGREEVLEQYF. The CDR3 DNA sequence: TGTGCCAGCACCCCCGGGAGGGAGGAGGTGCTCGAGCAGTACTTC.

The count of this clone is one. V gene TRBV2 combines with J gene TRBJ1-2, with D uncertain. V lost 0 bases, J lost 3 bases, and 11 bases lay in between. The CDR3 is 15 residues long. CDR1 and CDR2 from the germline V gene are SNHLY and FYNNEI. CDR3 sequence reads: CASSEALREDYGYTF. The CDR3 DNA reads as TGTGCCAGCAGTGAAGCGCTTCGGGAGGACTATGGCTACACCTTC. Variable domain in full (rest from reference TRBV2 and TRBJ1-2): EPEVTQTPSHQVTQMGQEVILRCVPISNHLYFYWYRQILGQKVEFLVSFYNNEISEKSEIFDDQFSVERPDGSNFTLKIRSTKLEDSAMYFCASSEALREDYGYTFGSGTRLTVV.

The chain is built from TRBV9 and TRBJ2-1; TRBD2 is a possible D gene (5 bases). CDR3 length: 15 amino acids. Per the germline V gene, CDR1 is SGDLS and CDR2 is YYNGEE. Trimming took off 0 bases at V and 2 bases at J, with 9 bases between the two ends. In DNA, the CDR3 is TGTGCCAGCAGCGTAGGAGGGCCCACCTACAATGAGCAGTTCTTC. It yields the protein CASSVGGPTYNEQFF.

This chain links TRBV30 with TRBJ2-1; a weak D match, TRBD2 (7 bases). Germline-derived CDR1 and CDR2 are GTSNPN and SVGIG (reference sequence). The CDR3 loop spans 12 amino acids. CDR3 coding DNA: TGTGCGAGGGGGAGGGCCAGAGATGAGCAGTTCTTC. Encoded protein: CARGRARDEQFF.

The CDR3 loop is CASTLTSGRPNTGELFF. The CDR3 nucleotides are TGTGCCAGCACCCTGACTAGCGGGAGGCCTAACACCGGGGAGCTGTTTTTT. The chain is built from TRBV7-8 and TRBJ2-2; 13 positions match TRBD2. The germline V gene encodes CDR1 SGHVS and CDR2 FQNEAQ. There are 17 residues in the CDR3. The V gene end was trimmed by 7 bases and the J gene end by 2 bases; junction bases not matched to a gene: 7. Supplemented by reference TRBV7-8 and TRBJ2-2, the full variable domain reads GAGVSQSPRYKVAKRGQDVALRCDPISGHVSLFWYQQALGQGPEFLTYFQNEAQLDKSGLPSDRFFAERPEGSVSTLKIQRTQQEDSAVYLCASTLTSGRPNTGELFFGEGSRLTVL.

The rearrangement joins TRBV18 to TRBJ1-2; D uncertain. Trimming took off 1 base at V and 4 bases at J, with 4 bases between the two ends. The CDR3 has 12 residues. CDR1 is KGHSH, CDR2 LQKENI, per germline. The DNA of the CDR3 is TGTGCCAGCTCACCACACACCTATGGCTACACCTTC. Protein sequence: CASSPHTYGYTF.

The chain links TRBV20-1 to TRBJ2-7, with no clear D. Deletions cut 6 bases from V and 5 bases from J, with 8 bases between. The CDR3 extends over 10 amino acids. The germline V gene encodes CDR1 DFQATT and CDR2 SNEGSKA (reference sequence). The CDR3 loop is CSAFSHEQYF. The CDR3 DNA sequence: TGCAGTGCCTTTTCCCACGAGCAGTACTTC.

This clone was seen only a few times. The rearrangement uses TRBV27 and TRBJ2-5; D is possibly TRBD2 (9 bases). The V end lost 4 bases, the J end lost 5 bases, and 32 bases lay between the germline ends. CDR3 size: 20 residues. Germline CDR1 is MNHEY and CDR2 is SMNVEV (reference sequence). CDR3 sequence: CASSSPQGQAGLAGRETQYF. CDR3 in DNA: TGTGCCAGCAGTTCACCACAGGGACAGGCAGGGCTAGCGGGGCGGGAGACCCAGTACTTC.

In nucleotides, the CDR3 is TGTGCCAGCAGTTACCGCGGTAGCGGGAGGTTCGAGCAGTACTTC. This encodes CASSYRGSGRFEQYF. The gene calls are TRBV6-5 and TRBJ2-7; 10 bases agree with TRBD2. CDR1 MNHEY and CDR2 SVGAGI come from the germline V gene. The CDR3 has 15 residues. Trimming cost V 2 bases and J 6 bases; bases outside gene matches: 7.

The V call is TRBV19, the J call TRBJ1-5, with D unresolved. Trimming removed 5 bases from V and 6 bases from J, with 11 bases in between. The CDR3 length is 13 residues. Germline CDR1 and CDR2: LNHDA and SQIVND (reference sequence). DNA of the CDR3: TGTGCCAGTAGTCCCGGGATGCGTCAGCCCCAGCATTTT. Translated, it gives CASSPGMRQPQHF.

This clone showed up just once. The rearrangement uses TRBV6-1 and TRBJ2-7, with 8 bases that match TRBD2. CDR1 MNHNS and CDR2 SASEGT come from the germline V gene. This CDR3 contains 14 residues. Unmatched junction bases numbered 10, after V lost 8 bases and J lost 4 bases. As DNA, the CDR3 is TGTGCCAGCCAGAAATCACTAGCGGCTTACGAGCAGTACTTC. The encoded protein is CASQKSLAAYEQYF.

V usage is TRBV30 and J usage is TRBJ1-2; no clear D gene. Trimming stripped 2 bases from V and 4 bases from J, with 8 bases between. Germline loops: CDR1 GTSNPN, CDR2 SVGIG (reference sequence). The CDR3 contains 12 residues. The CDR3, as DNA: TGTGCCTGGAGTAGTGGTACCTATGGCTACACCTTC. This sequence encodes CAWSSGTYGYTF.

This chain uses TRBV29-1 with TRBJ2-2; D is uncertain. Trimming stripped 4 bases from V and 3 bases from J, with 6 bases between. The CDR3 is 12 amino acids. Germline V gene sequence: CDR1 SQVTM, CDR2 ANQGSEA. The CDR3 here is CSVVRDTGELFF. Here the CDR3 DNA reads TGCAGCGTTGTCCGAGACACCGGGGAGCTGTTTTTT.

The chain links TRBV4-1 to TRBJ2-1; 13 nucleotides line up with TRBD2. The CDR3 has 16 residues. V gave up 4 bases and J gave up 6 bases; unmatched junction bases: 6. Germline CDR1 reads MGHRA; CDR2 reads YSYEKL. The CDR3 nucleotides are TGCGCCAGCAGCCCCCCGAGGACTAGCGGGAGCAATGAGCAGTTCTTC. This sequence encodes CASSPPRTSGSNEQFF.